This entry lists 30 T cell receptor beta chains sequenced from one sample in a study of T cells in localized non-small cell lung cancer. The repertoire was sequenced with immunoSEQ multiplex PCR; TCRdb's copy has only in-frame clones and lacks some. The repertoire holds approximately 28,000 clones, with around 85% as singletons. Sequencing was performed on peripheral blood, taken before any cancer treatment. The receptors were gathered from a female donor at least 60 years old with stage II squamous cell lung carcinoma.

The genes are TRBV14 and TRBJ2-2; D call uncertain. Trimming removed 3 bases at V and 7 bases at J, with 6 bases between. The CDR3 has 12 residues. CDR1 is SGHDN and CDR2 is FVKESK in the germline V gene. The CDR3 region has the DNA TGTGCCAGCAGCCATTGGGGCGGGGAGCTGTTTTTT. Its protein is CASSHWGGELFF.

The chain uses TRBV28 and TRBJ2-2; 10 bases are a match to TRBD2. The CDR3 loop spans 14 amino acids. After removal of 11 bases from V and 1 base from J, the junction contained 4 bases not matched to a gene. CDR1 is MDHEN and CDR2 is SYDVKM in the germline V gene. As DNA, the CDR3 is TGTGCCGGCTTAGCGGGAGGGAACACCGGGGAGCTGTTTTTT. Its protein is CAGLAGGNTGELFF.

The CDR3 bases are TGTGCCAGCAGCTTAGCGCCGGGACAGGGTTCCTACGAGCAGTACTTC. Its protein product is CASSLAPGQGSYEQYF. The V and J genes are TRBV7-2 and TRBJ2-7; 9 bases are shared with TRBD1. Germline V lookup: CDR1 SGHTA, CDR2 FQGNSA. V shed 0 bases, J shed 1 base, and the junction held 4 bases outside the gene matches. There are 16 residues in the CDR3. Combining the CDR3 with reference TRBV7-2 and TRBJ2-7 gives the whole variable domain GAGVSQSPSNKVTEKGKDVELRCDPISGHTALYWYRQSLGQGLEFLIYFQGNSAPDKSGLPSDRFSAERTGGSVSTLTIQRTQQEDSAVYLCASSLAPGQGSYEQYFGPGTRLTVT.

The genes are TRBV2 and TRBJ1-5; 9 bases line up with TRBD1. The V gene's germline CDR1 is SNHLY and CDR2 FYNNEI. The CDR3 extends over 14 amino acids. Trimming cost V 3 bases and J 6 bases; bases outside gene matches: 3. The CDR3 reads CASSEGQGSQPQHF. The CDR3 nucleotides are TGTGCCAGCAGTGAGGGACAGGGAAGTCAGCCCCAGCATTTT.

This sequence joins TRBV30 and TRBJ1-5, with D hard to call. With 2 bases removed from V and 3 bases from J, the gap between germline ends came to 8 bases. Per the germline V gene, CDR1 is GTSNPN and CDR2 is SVGIG (reference sequence). CDR3 size: 13 residues. The CDR3 loop is CAWSRQDNQPQHF. CDR3 in DNA: TGTGCCTGGAGTAGGCAAGACAATCAGCCCCAGCATTTT.

This chain connects TRBV11-2 to TRBJ1-1; maybe TRBD1 (6 bases). CDR3 length equals 12 residues. Germline lookup yields CDR1 SGHAT and CDR2 FQNNGV. The V end lost 5 bases, the J end lost 7 bases, and 11 bases lay between the germline ends. The CDR3 sequence: CASSKGHFEAFF. For the CDR3, the DNA is TGTGCCAGCAGCAAGGGACACTTTGAAGCTTTCTTT.

The genes are TRBV7-2 and TRBJ2-5, with D tentatively TRBD1 or TRBD2 (6 bases each). Germline-derived CDR1 and CDR2 are SGHTA and FQGNSA. This CDR3 spans 16 amino acids. V lost 4 bases, J lost 2 bases, and 17 bases lay in between. The CDR3: CASSYLPQGRQETQYF. CDR3 DNA: TGTGCCAGCAGCTACCTCCCCCAGGGGAGGCAAGAGACCCAGTACTTC.

The CDR3 DNA follows: TGTGCCAGCAGCTTACTGGCGGGCGGGCACACTGAAGCTTTCTTT. As protein: CASSLLAGGHTEAFF. The V and J genes are TRBV7-9 and TRBJ1-1; D ambiguous. Per the germline V gene, CDR1 is SEHNR and CDR2 is FQNEAQ (reference sequence). Trimming removed 2 bases at V and 3 bases at J, with 13 bases between. There are 15 residues in the CDR3.

The chain carries TRBV5-1 and TRBJ2-2, with TRBD1 identical over 8 bases. The CDR3 contains 17 residues. J was trimmed by 7 bases and V by 0 bases; bases with no gene match: 11. CDR1 is SGHRS, CDR2 YFSETQ, per germline. The DNA of the CDR3 is TGCGCCAGCAGCTTGGCCCCGGGACAGGTCTCAAGCGGGGAGCTGTTTTTT. As protein: CASSLAPGQVSSGELFF. The variable domain in full, with the rest retrieved from reference TRBV5-1 and TRBJ2-2, is KAGVTQTPRYLIKTRGQQVTLSCSPISGHRSVSWYQQTPGQGLQFLFEYFSETQRNKGNFPGRFSGRQFSNSRSEMNVSTLELGDSALYLCASSLAPGQVSSGELFFGEGSRLTVL.

Only a few counts were recorded for this clone. V gene TRBV10-1 combines with J gene TRBJ2-7; D not certain. Germline CDR1 is WNHNN and CDR2 is SYGVQD (reference sequence). The V gene lost 3 bases and the J gene lost 4 bases, with 4 bases spanning the gap. The CDR3 length is 11 residues. The CDR3 sequence: CASSDNYEQYF. DNA for the CDR3: TGCGCCAGCAGTGATAATTACGAGCAGTACTTC.

V is TRBV6-5 and J is TRBJ1-5; D might be TRBD1 (5 bases). This CDR3 has 16 residues. Deletions cut 0 bases from V and 3 bases from J, with 12 bases between. Germline V gives CDR1 MNHEY, CDR2 SVGAGI. CDR3 amino acids: CASSYSLPTVNQPQHF. The CDR3 DNA reads TGTGCCAGCAGTTACTCGCTCCCGACAGTCAATCAGCCCCAGCATTTT.

This chain joins TRBV5-1 and TRBJ1-1, with D hard to call. From germline, CDR1 is SGHRS and CDR2 YFSETQ. The CDR3 is 13 residues long. With 0 bases removed from V and 2 bases from J, the gap between germline ends came to 5 bases. The CDR3 region has the DNA TGCGCCAGCAGCTTGGTAATAAACACTGAAGCTTTCTTT. It codes for CASSLVINTEAFF.

This chain links TRBV4-3 with TRBJ1-2; the D gene is possibly TRBD1 (5 bases). Looked up from germline, CDR1 is LGHNA and CDR2 is YSLEER. The CDR3 contains 14 residues. The V end lost 0 bases, the J end lost 4 bases, and 9 bases lay between the germline ends. The CDR3 nucleotides read TGCGCCAGCAGCCAAGACAGGGAGGGCTATGGCTACACCTTC. The encoded protein is CASSQDREGYGYTF.

This rearrangement joins TRBV28 to TRBJ1-1; no reliable D call. This CDR3 has 13 amino acids. With 6 bases removed from V and 0 bases from J, the gap between germline ends came to 8 bases. In germline, CDR1 is MDHEN, CDR2 SYDVKM. The CDR3 loop is CASRGHLNTEAFF. The CDR3 region has the DNA TGTGCCAGCAGGGGCCACCTGAACACTGAAGCTTTCTTT.

This sequence joins TRBV14 and TRBJ2-1; D gene ambiguous. CDR3 size: 12 residues. Germline V gene sequence: CDR1 SGHDN, CDR2 FVKESK. V was trimmed by 0 bases and J by 3 bases, leaving 0 bases between them. CDR3 in amino acids: CASSQDYNEQFF. DNA of the CDR3: TGTGCCAGCAGCCAAGACTACAATGAGCAGTTCTTC.

This rearrangement joins TRBV2 to TRBJ1-4; weak D call: TRBD1 (6 bases). The CDR3 is made up of 15 amino acids. V was cut by 7 bases and J by 2 bases, with 14 bases left in between. CDR1 is SNHLY, CDR2 FYNNEI, per germline. The CDR3 region has the DNA TGTGCCAGCACAAAGCAGGGGCCGACTAATGAAAAACTGTTTTTT. Its translation is CASTKQGPTNEKLFF. Drawing the rest from reference TRBV2 and TRBJ1-4, the complete variable domain is EPEVTQTPSHQVTQMGQEVILRCVPISNHLYFYWYRQILGQKVEFLVSFYNNEISEKSEIFDDQFSVERPDGSNFTLKIRSTKLEDSAMYFCASTKQGPTNEKLFFGSGTQLSVL.

The V and J genes are TRBV25-1 and TRBJ2-7; 7 nucleotides match TRBD2. Germline assignment: CDR1 MGHDK and CDR2 SYGVNS. The CDR3 runs to 15 residues. V lost 4 bases to trimming and J lost 2 bases; unmatched junction nucleotides: 8. The CDR3 is CASSATSAHPYEQYF. The CDR3 DNA reads TGTGCCAGCAGTGCCACTAGCGCCCACCCCTACGAGCAGTACTTC.

This clone appeared a single time. As DNA, the CDR3 is TGTGCCAGCAGCCCGCCGACTAGCGGCAGCTCCTACGAGCAGTACTTC. It is translated as CASSPPTSGSSYEQYF. The rearrangement joins TRBV7-2 to TRBJ2-7; 9 nucleotides line up with TRBD2. CDR3 length equals 16 residues. Germline V lookup: CDR1 SGHTA, CDR2 FQGNSA. V trimming: 5 bases; J trimming: 0 bases; junction bases outside the gene matches: 8.

DNA of the CDR3: TGTGCCAGCAGCGAAAGTCCCGGGACAGGGGTTCATGCTTTCTTT. Amino acids: CASSESPGTGVHAFF. The V call is TRBV7-2, the J call TRBJ1-1; 10 bases map to TRBD1. V gave up 5 bases and J gave up 11 bases; unmatched junction bases: 14. The CDR3 runs 15 residues. Germline V gene sequence: CDR1 SGHTA, CDR2 FQGNSA.

The chain combines TRBV19 with TRBJ2-5; D may be TRBD1 (6 bases). The CDR3 loop spans 16 amino acids. The V and J ends lost 3 bases and 2 bases respectively, with 16 bases between them. Germline V CDR1 and CDR2: LNHDA, SQIVND (reference sequence). DNA for the CDR3: TGTGCCAGTAGTATTTCCGGGACATTACTTCAAGAGACCCAGTACTTC. Translation: CASSISGTLLQETQYF.

The J gene is TRBJ2-4, the V gene TRBV30; a possible D gene is TRBD1 (6 bases). Germline V CDR1 and CDR2: GTSNPN, SVGIG (reference sequence). Trimming removed 3 bases at V and 9 bases at J, with 12 bases between. This CDR3 is 12 amino acids long. Here the CDR3 DNA reads TGTGCCTGGAGAAACACAGGGTTCATTCAGTACTTC. Translated: CAWRNTGFIQYF. The full variable domain, rest sourced from reference TRBV30 and TRBJ2-4, is SQTIHQWPATLVQPVGSPLSLECTVEGTSNPNLYWYRQAAGRGLQLLFYSVGIGQISSEVPQNLSASRPQDRQFILSSKKLLLSDSGFYLCAWRNTGFIQYFGAGTRLSVL.

The genes are TRBV19 and TRBJ1-2; TRBD1 agrees at 7 bases. This CDR3 has 15 residues. Germline CDR1 reads LNHDA; CDR2 reads SQIVND (reference sequence). The J segment lost 7 bases and the V segment lost 2 bases, leaving 10 bases of the junction unmatched. CDR3 amino acids: CASSISGGRGTGYTF. The CDR3 DNA follows: TGTGCCAGTAGTATATCCGGTGGCAGGGGGACTGGCTACACCTTC.

V is TRBV29-1 and J is TRBJ2-1; D uncertain. CDR3 length: 12 amino acids. CDR1 and CDR2 from the germline V gene are SQVTM and ANQGSEA. Trimming took 2 bases from V and 4 from J, leaving 6 bases between them. The DNA for the CDR3 is TGCAGCGTTGAACCGGAGTACAATGAGCAGTTCTTC. Amino acid sequence: CSVEPEYNEQFF.

The V and J genes are TRBV18 and TRBJ1-5; D ambiguous. The CDR3 has 15 residues. Per germline, CDR1 KGHSH and CDR2 LQKENI. The V end was cut by 3 bases, the J end by 4 bases, with 13 bases between. The CDR3 loop reads CASSPTADQNQPQHF. The CDR3, as DNA: TGTGCCAGCTCACCGACCGCAGACCAAAATCAGCCCCAGCATTTT.

The genes are TRBV7-8 and TRBJ2-1; 7 nucleotides line up with TRBD2. In germline, CDR1 is SGHVS, CDR2 FQNEAQ. The CDR3 consists of 15 residues. Trimming took 6 bases from V and 8 from J; bases not matched to a gene: 13. The CDR3 sequence: CASRPGGSLWDEQFF. The CDR3 nucleotides are TGTGCCAGCAGGCCCGGCGGGAGTTTGTGGGATGAGCAGTTCTTC. Drawing the rest from reference TRBV7-8 and TRBJ2-1, the complete variable domain is GAGVSQSPRYKVAKRGQDVALRCDPISGHVSLFWYQQALGQGPEFLTYFQNEAQLDKSGLPSDRFFAERPEGSVSTLKIQRTQQEDSAVYLCASRPGGSLWDEQFFGPGTRLTVL.

The V call is TRBV5-6, the J call TRBJ1-2; TRBD1 aligns across 7 bases. V lost 4 bases, J lost 4 bases, and 4 bases stayed unmatched. CDR1 is SGHDT and CDR2 is YYEEEE in the germline V gene. This CDR3 spans 13 amino acids. The CDR3 sequence is CASSPDRSYGYTF. As DNA, the CDR3 is TGTGCCAGCAGCCCGGACAGGTCCTATGGCTACACCTTC.

V usage is TRBV19 and J usage is TRBJ1-5; no definite D call. With 1 base removed from V and 10 bases from J, the gap between germline ends came to 11 bases. The germline V gene has CDR1 LNHDA and CDR2 SQIVND (reference sequence). The CDR3 is made up of 13 amino acids. CDR3 bases: TGTGCCAGTAGTATAGGCCCAGGTTCCCCCCAGCATTTT. Translation: CASSIGPGSPQHF. Complete variable domain (other parts from reference TRBV19 and TRBJ1-5): DGGITQSPKYLFRKEGQNVTLSCEQNLNHDAMYWYRQDPGQGLRLIYYSQIVNDFQKGDIAEGYSVSREKKESFPLTVTSAQKNPTAFYLCASSIGPGSPQHFGDGTRLSIL.

The chain recombines TRBV28 with TRBJ2-2; D possibly matches TRBD1 or TRBD2 (5 bases each). Trimming pared 4 bases from V and 0 bases from J, leaving 12 bases between. The germline V gene has CDR1 MDHEN and CDR2 SYDVKM. There are 16 residues in the CDR3. CDR3 DNA sequence: TGTGCCAGCAGTTCACGGGACGCCACGAACACCGGGGAGCTGTTTTTT. Residues: CASSSRDATNTGELFF.

The gene calls are TRBV2 and TRBJ2-1, with TRBD1 matching 12 bases. CDR1 is SNHLY and CDR2 is FYNNEI in the germline V gene. V dropped 8 bases and J dropped 7; count of bases not matched to a gene: 3. The CDR3 covers 13 residues. The CDR3 spells CASQGQGANEQFF. The CDR3 DNA reads TGTGCCAGCCAGGGACAGGGGGCAAATGAGCAGTTCTTC.

The V gene is TRBV28, the J gene TRBJ2-7; no clear D gene. Trimming took off 6 bases at V and 2 bases at J, with 11 bases between the two ends. From germline, CDR1 is MDHEN and CDR2 SYDVKM. The CDR3 is 13 residues long. CDR3 region: CASRRPSTYEQYF. CDR3 DNA sequence: TGTGCCAGCAGAAGACCCAGCACCTACGAGCAGTACTTC.